The 5 T cell receptor beta chains below were found in one sample sequenced in a study of shared clonotypes between healthy human individuals (TCRdb year 2020). Receptor amplification or capture employed the immunoSEQ multiplex PCR assay. TCRdb took this table from immuneACCESS and kept in-frame rearrangements with V and J called. Such tables lack part of the clones; where checked against another copy, unresolved V genes explain under half of the gap, and the rest is unexplained. This sample lists roughly 2.5 million clones; more than 80% were detected once. Around 0.14% of the sample is in the top ten clones. Sequencing was carried out using naive CD4+ T cells sorted from blood. What this sample's cell subset or site label stands for: CD45RA+ positively selected. All receptors come from a man aged 18 to 30 in good health.

The V gene is TRBV14, the J gene TRBJ1-1; D is possibly TRBD1 (5 bases). CDR1 SGHDN and CDR2 FVKESK come from the germline V gene. This CDR3 spans 14 amino acids. V was cut by 2 bases and J by 4 bases, with 11 bases left in between. Written as DNA, the CDR3 is TGTGCCAGCAGCCAACAGGGAGGGATCACTGAAGCTTTCTTT. Translated, it gives CASSQQGGITEAFF. Filled out from reference TRBV14 and TRBJ1-1, the complete variable domain reads EAGVTQFPSHSVIEKGQTVTLRCDPISGHDNLYWYRRVMGKEIKFLLHFVKESKQDESGMPNNRFLAERTGGTYSTLKVQPAELEDSGVYFCASSQQGGITEAFFGQGTRLTVV.

V usage is TRBV27 and J usage is TRBJ2-7; D gene unclear. The CDR3 has 14 amino acids. V shed 7 bases and J shed 3 bases, with 16 bases lying between them. Germline V gives CDR1 MNHEY, CDR2 SMNVEV (reference sequence). CDR3 nucleotides: TGTGCCAGCACCCAGGACCCTGACGTCTACGAGCAGTACTTC. It specifies CASTQDPDVYEQYF.

The chain has TRBV7-3 and TRBJ2-3, with 11 bases lining up with TRBD2. Germline V CDR1 and CDR2: SGHTA, FQGTGA. The CDR3 contains 16 residues. V was clipped by 5 bases and J by 9 bases; unmatched bases: 13. The CDR3 reads CASSLSGGAAGDTQYF. CDR3 sequence (DNA): TGTGCCAGCAGCCTTAGCGGGGGGGCCGCAGGAGACACGCAGTATTTT.

The chain couples TRBV5-1 to TRBJ2-5; D is possibly TRBD1 (5 bases). Trimming pared 0 bases from V and 4 bases from J, leaving 16 bases between. This CDR3 region has 16 residues. Germline CDR1 and CDR2: SGHRS and YFSETQ. The chain's CDR3 is CASSLGGRGKAETQYF. CDR3 nucleotides: TGCGCCAGCAGCTTGGGGGGTAGGGGAAAAGCAGAGACCCAGTACTTC.

The chain couples TRBV19 to TRBJ1-4; no definite D call. The V gene lost 4 bases and the J gene lost 9 bases, with 9 bases spanning the gap. Germline V gives CDR1 LNHDA, CDR2 SQIVND (reference sequence). The CDR3 covers 12 residues. CDR3 DNA sequence: TGTGCCAGTAGTACAAATGATCAAAAACTGTTTTTT. Translated: CASSTNDQKLFF.